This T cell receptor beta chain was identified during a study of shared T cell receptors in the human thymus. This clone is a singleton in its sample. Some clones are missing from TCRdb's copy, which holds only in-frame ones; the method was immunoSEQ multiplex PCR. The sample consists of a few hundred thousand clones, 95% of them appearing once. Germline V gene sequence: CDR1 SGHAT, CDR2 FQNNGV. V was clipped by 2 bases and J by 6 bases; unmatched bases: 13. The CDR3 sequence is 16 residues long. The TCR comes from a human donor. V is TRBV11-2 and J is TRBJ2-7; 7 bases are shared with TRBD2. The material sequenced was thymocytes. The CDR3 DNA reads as TGTGCCAGCAGCTTACGGTCAGAGCGGGGCCGCGGCGAGCAGTACTTC. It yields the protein CASSLRSERGRGEQYF. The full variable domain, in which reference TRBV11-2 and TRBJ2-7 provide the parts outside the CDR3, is EAGVAQSPRYKIIEKRQSVAFWCNPISGHATLYWYQQILGQGPKLLIQFQNNGVVDDSQLPKDRFSAERLKGVDSTLKIQPAKLEDSAVYLCASSLRSERGRGEQYFGPGTRLTVT.